These 8 T cell receptor beta chains were all obtained from the same sample, sequenced in a study of blood T cells in healthy people across ages. Next came a second PCR, run for about 7 to 12 cycles, which used a sample-barcoded 5' primer along with a J-beta primer mix. TCRdb reprocessed the 5' RACE reads with MiXCR, giving one entry per CDR3 protein. The sample gives fewer than 2,000,000 distinct CDR3 sequences, about 35% of which show up once; about 11% is in the top ten. The material sequenced was blood. The origin of the receptors is a woman in her thirties in good health.

This chain connects TRBV2 to TRBJ2-1; weak D call: TRBD1 (5 bases). V lost 4 bases, J lost 4 bases, and 8 bases lay in between. CDR1 is SNHLY, CDR2 FYNNEI, per germline. The CDR3 has 13 residues. The CDR3: CASSGQYYNEQFF. The CDR3 nucleotides are TGTGCCAGCAGTGGACAGTATTACAATGAGCAGTTCTTC.

The CDR3 bases are TGTGCCAGCAGGCTAAACAGGGGGGAGCACGAGCAGTACTTC. Translation: CASRLNRGEHEQYF. This chain links TRBV27 with TRBJ2-5; 8 bases match TRBD1. The DNA end lines up better with TRBJ2-7; the J call may be wrong. Looked up from germline, CDR1 is MNHEY and CDR2 is SMNVEV (reference sequence). This CDR3 is built from 14 residues.

This clonotype was counted only a few times. V gene TRBV27 combines with J gene TRBJ2-1; 10 nucleotides match TRBD2. V lost 3 bases to trimming and J lost 8 bases; unmatched junction nucleotides: 10. The CDR3 extends over 16 amino acids. Germline V gene sequence: CDR1 MNHEY, CDR2 SMNVEV (reference sequence). CDR3 sequence (DNA): TGTGCCAGCAGTTTCACCCCGGGACTAGCGTTCGATGAGCAGTTCTTC. Its protein is CASSFTPGLAFDEQFF.

There are many counts of this clonotype. This rearrangement joins TRBV20-1 to TRBJ2-3, with TRBD2 matching 10 bases. In germline, CDR1 is DFQATT, CDR2 SNEGSKA (reference sequence). This CDR3 spans 15 amino acids. With 0 bases clipped from V and 4 bases from J, the junction kept 4 bases outside the gene matches. The CDR3 DNA reads TGCAGTGCTAGAGATGTCAGCGGGAGGGCAGATACGCAGTATTTT. Protein sequence: CSARDVSGRADTQYF.

The J gene is TRBJ2-3, the V gene TRBV10-3; 10 nucleotides agree with TRBD2. This CDR3 is built from 15 residues. Germline V gives CDR1 ENHRY, CDR2 SYGVKD. V lost 10 bases, J lost 3 bases, and 10 bases stayed unmatched. In DNA, the CDR3 is TGTGCCACCTTGGCTAGCGGGGGTGGGACAGATACGCAGTATTTT. Residues: CATLASGGGTDTQYF.

In its sample, this clonotype was seen a few times. This chain connects TRBV12-3 or TRBV12-4 to TRBJ1-1; D gene unclear. The CDR3 has 13 residues. V was pared by 1 base and J by 7 bases, with 10 bases between. The CDR3 protein is CASSLGLVSEAFF. The DNA of the CDR3 is TGTGCCAGCAGTTTAGGATTGGTCAGTGAAGCTTTCTTT.

V and J are TRBV18 and TRBJ1-1; D is ambiguous. The V gene lost 3 bases and the J gene lost 3 bases, with 14 bases spanning the gap. From germline, CDR1 is KGHSH and CDR2 LQKENI. The CDR3 totals 15 residues. The CDR3 sequence is CASSPVTLEYTEAFF. In DNA form, the CDR3 reads TGTGCCAGCTCACCTGTAACACTTGAGTACACTGAAGCTTTCTTT.

This clonotype was seen a few times. This chain joins TRBV27 and TRBJ1-1; D is undetermined. Germline V gene sequence: CDR1 MNHEY, CDR2 SMNVEV (reference sequence). This CDR3 region has 13 residues. The germline V and J ends were trimmed by 3 bases and 5 bases, with 10 bases remaining between them. The chain's CDR3 is CASSFRPETEAFF. DNA for the CDR3: TGTGCCAGCAGTTTCAGGCCCGAGACTGAAGCTTTCTTT.